This T cell receptor (beta chain) appears in the sequencing data of a study of cytomegalovirus exposure and HLA in healthy donors. Study conclusions and caveats: Roughly uniform depth of sequencing across donors was assumed in presence/absence analyses. High specificity and sensitivity for cytomegalovirus status were reported for the classifier.

Germline CDR1 reads MNHEY; CDR2 reads SVGAGI. The CDR3 totals 16 residues. 60 Vbeta and 13 Jbeta primers were used in PCR. Repertoires were generated with immunoSEQ multiplex PCR, while TCRdb's copy carries only in-frame clones and drops some. The sample lists around 190,000 clones; around 80% were seen once. Worth noting for this clone: As yet, its antigen is unknown.

The clonotype originates from a man between 40 and 49 years old in good health and CMV-seronegative. Sequencing used PBMCs. The V call is TRBV6-5, the J call TRBJ2-5; 11 bases line up with TRBD2. Gene TRBJ2-7 matches the end of the DNA better, so the J call may be wrong. CDR3: CASSYSGLAGPYEQYF. CDR3 DNA: TGTGCCAGCAGTTACTCCGGACTAGCGGGCCCATACGAGCAGTACTTC.